One sample yielded the 26 T cell receptor beta chains listed below, sequenced in a study of T-cell reconstitution after alpha-beta-depleted transplantation in children. During its preparation, the TCRbeta library received unique molecular identifiers. TCRdb reprocessed the PCR reads with MiXCR, giving one entry per CDR3 protein. This sample has over 200,000 distinct CDR3 sequences, with approximately 15% found just once. This specimen consisted of PBMCs, mostly from graft donor cells, obtained 360 days after TCRalphabeta/CD19-depleted stem cell transplant. Every receptor here comes from a male patient aged 2 to 9 who had a stem cell transplant for acute lymphoblastic leukemia, so the T cells may come from the graft donor.

The chain has TRBV30 and TRBJ2-3, with a tentative D call TRBD2 (7 bases). Germline-derived CDR1 and CDR2 are GTSNPN and SVGIG (reference sequence). The CDR3 totals 16 residues. The V end was cut by 0 bases, the J end by 4 bases, with 17 bases between. The CDR3 loop is CAWSVGGGARADTQYF. DNA for the CDR3: TGTGCCTGGAGTGTAGGAGGGGGGGCAAGGGCAGATACGCAGTATTTT.

The chain carries TRBV3-1 and TRBJ1-5; D possibly corresponds to TRBD1 (6 bases). With 2 bases removed from V and 7 bases from J, the gap between germline ends came to 12 bases. This CDR3 has 14 amino acids. Germline V gives CDR1 LGHDT, CDR2 YNNKEL (reference sequence). The CDR3 sequence: CASSQSQGRQPQHF. CDR3 coding DNA: TGTGCCAGCAGCCAATCTCAGGGGCGGCAGCCCCAGCATTTT.

The V and J genes are TRBV29-1 and TRBJ2-3, with D tentatively TRBD1 (6 bases). From germline, CDR1 is SQVTM and CDR2 ANQGSEA. The CDR3 length is 13 residues. The CDR3 region has the DNA TGCGACGCCCGGACAGTGAGGGCAGATACGCAGTATTTT. Residues: CDARTVRADTQYF.

This chain joins TRBV20-1 and TRBJ2-1; D gene uncertain. This CDR3 comprises 13 residues. Trimming pared 2 bases from V and 8 bases from J, leaving 13 bases between. CDR1 DFQATT and CDR2 SNEGSKA come from the germline V gene (reference sequence). The CDR3 DNA follows: TGCAGTGCTAGAAAACTTGGAGAGGATGAGCAGTTCTTC. It codes for CSARKLGEDEQFF.

This clonotype has a count of ten or more. One junction end disagrees with the germline gene, perhaps due to a read error. V gene TRBV6-2 or TRBV6-3 combines with J gene TRBJ1-1; no firm D call. Germline V gives CDR1 MNHEY, CDR2 SVGEGT. The CDR3 sequence is 14 residues long. This CDR3 is CASSYSIWTTEVFF. The CDR3 nucleotides read TGTGCCAGCAGTTACTCGATCTGGACTACTGAAGTTTTCTTT.

This clonotype came up many times. The chain carries TRBV5-5 and TRBJ1-5, with 7 bases fitting TRBD1. This CDR3 contains 18 residues. Germline-derived CDR1 and CDR2 are SGHKS and YYEKEE (reference sequence). V was pared by 0 bases and J by 3 bases, with 12 bases of the junction left unmatched. CDR3 sequence (DNA): TGTGCCAGCAGCTTGGAGATAGGGGGCGCGGGAAACAATCAGCCCCAGCATTTT. This sequence encodes CASSLEIGGAGNNQPQHF.

This clonotype was seen a handful of times. V is TRBV5-1 and J is TRBJ1-4, with 7 bases fitting TRBD1. Trimming took 4 bases from V and 6 from J; bases not matched to a gene: 6. From germline, CDR1 is SGHRS and CDR2 YFSETQ. The CDR3 spans 14 residues. Written as DNA, the CDR3 is TGCGCCAGCAGCGCCTCCGGGACAGATGAAAAACTGTTTTTT. Translation gives CASSASGTDEKLFF.

This chain links TRBV3-1 with TRBJ2-2, with 9 bases identical to TRBD2. This CDR3 spans 15 amino acids. V lost 6 bases to trimming and J lost 5 bases; unmatched junction nucleotides: 7. Germline CDR1 reads LGHDT; CDR2 reads YNNKEL (reference sequence). CDR3 region: CASRGSGGRTGELFF. The CDR3 nucleotides read TGTGCCAGCAGAGGTAGCGGGGGAAGAACCGGGGAGCTGTTTTTT.

The chain carries TRBV6-1 and TRBJ1-3; D gene unclear. Germline-derived CDR1 and CDR2 are MNHNS and SASEGT. V lost 5 bases and J 0 bases, leaving 11 bases between the germline ends. This CDR3 contains 15 residues. The CDR3 DNA reads as TGTGCCAGCAGTAAAAGGCTGAGCTCTGGAAACACCATATATTTT. Protein product: CASSKRLSSGNTIYF.

The rearrangement joins TRBV7-2 to TRBJ2-1, with TRBD2 matching 14 bases. The germline V gene has CDR1 SGHTA and CDR2 FQGNSA. The trim removed 5 bases at V and 10 bases at J, leaving 4 bases unmatched. The CDR3 sequence is 14 residues long. The CDR3 is CASSRTSGRPEQFF. In DNA, the CDR3 is TGTGCCAGCAGCCGGACTAGCGGGAGGCCGGAGCAGTTCTTC.

CDR3 residues: CASSRGWGQGDSYEQYF. The CDR3 nucleotides read TGTGCCAGCAGCCGAGGGTGGGGACAGGGGGACTCCTACGAGCAGTACTTC. This chain links TRBV27 with TRBJ2-7; 11 bases align to TRBD1. The germline CDR1 and CDR2 sequences are MNHEY and SMNVEV (reference sequence). Trimming took 6 bases from V and 0 from J; bases not matched to a gene: 10. CDR3 length equals 17 residues.

In this sample, this clonotype turned up many times. This rearrangement joins TRBV4-2 to TRBJ2-1; D is perhaps TRBD1 or TRBD2 (5 bases each). Deletions cut 2 bases from V and 9 bases from J, with 17 bases between. CDR1 and CDR2 (germline): LGHNA, YNFKEQ. The length of the CDR3 is 15 residues. Here the CDR3 reads CASSQTGGAGGEQFF. The CDR3, as DNA: TGTGCCAGCAGCCAAACAGGAGGTGCTGGCGGTGAGCAGTTCTTC.

This clonotype has just a few counts. CDR3 region: CASSYSSGETYEQYF. The DNA for the CDR3 is TGTGCCAGCAGTTACTCTAGCGGGGAGACCTACGAGCAGTACTTC. The chain joins TRBV6-5 to TRBJ2-7; 8 bases are shared with TRBD2. CDR1 is MNHEY, CDR2 SVGAGI, per germline. This CDR3 has 15 residues. V lost 0 bases and J lost 2; bases outside the gene matches: 3.

This clonotype came up many times. The CDR3 region has the DNA TGTGCCAGCAGCTTGGTGTGGGACACTGAAGCTTTCTTT. Its protein is CASSLVWDTEAFF. The chain employs TRBV5-6 and TRBJ1-1; D gene unclear. This CDR3 spans 13 amino acids. V lost 0 bases, J lost 3 bases, and 6 bases lay in between. In germline, CDR1 is SGHDT, CDR2 YYEEEE.

This rearrangement joins TRBV27 to TRBJ1-2, with D uncertain. V lost 5 bases and J lost 6, with 19 bases in between. In germline, CDR1 is MNHEY, CDR2 SMNVEV (reference sequence). This CDR3 comprises 15 residues. The CDR3 region is CASSITRGSENGYTF. The CDR3 DNA reads TGTGCCAGCAGTATCACCCGGGGATCCGAGAATGGCTACACCTTC.

This clonotype was counted a few times. The V call is TRBV7-6, the J call TRBJ1-3; D may be TRBD1 (5 bases). The CDR3 runs 15 residues. V lost 5 bases and J 2 bases, leaving 13 bases between the germline ends. Germline-derived CDR1 and CDR2 are SGHVS and FNYEAQ. The CDR3 region has the DNA TGTGCCAGCAGCGTCAGGGTCGGAACTGGAAACACCATATATTTT. This sequence encodes CASSVRVGTGNTIYF.

This clonotype occurred a few times. The rearrangement links TRBV7-8 to TRBJ2-7; 9 bases are shared with TRBD1. The CDR3 loop spans 15 amino acids. Germline loops: CDR1 SGHVS, CDR2 FQNEAQ. J was trimmed by 7 bases and V by 2 bases; bases with no gene match: 9. The CDR3 sequence is CASSLFADRGSEQYF. The CDR3 nucleotides are TGTGCCAGCAGCTTATTTGCGGACAGGGGCTCTGAGCAGTACTTC.

Only a few counts were recorded for this clonotype. The chain combines TRBV19 with TRBJ1-1; D remains unclear. V was pared by 6 bases and J by 1 base, with 15 bases between. This CDR3 region has 15 residues. From germline, CDR1 is LNHDA and CDR2 SQIVND (reference sequence). CDR3 region: CASSWTLTGNTEAFF. The CDR3 nucleotides are TGTGCCAGTAGCTGGACCCTAACGGGGAACACTGAAGCTTTCTTT.

This clonotype was counted between two and nine times. This sequence joins TRBV5-5 and TRBJ2-3; D is ambiguous. This CDR3 is 17 amino acids long. Germline CDR1 SGHKS, CDR2 YYEKEE (reference sequence). V was clipped by 0 bases and J by 0 bases, with 14 bases between them. The CDR3 coding sequence is TGTGCCAGCAGCTTGGCCTATCCCAGCTTAAGCACAGATACGCAGTATTTT. This sequence encodes CASSLAYPSLSTDTQYF.

The chain recombines TRBV20-1 with TRBJ2-7; the match to TRBD1 covers 7 bases. Per germline, CDR1 DFQATT and CDR2 SNEGSKA (reference sequence). This CDR3 comprises 14 residues. Unmatched junction bases numbered 4, after V lost 0 bases and J lost 2 bases. The CDR3 DNA sequence: TGCAGTGCTAGAGATGACAGGGATCCCTACGAGCAGTACTTC. It specifies CSARDDRDPYEQYF.

The V and J genes are TRBV5-1 and TRBJ2-5; 9 positions agree with TRBD2. J lost 5 bases, V lost 4 bases, and 6 bases had no gene match. This CDR3 spans 14 amino acids. Looked up from germline, CDR1 is SGHRS and CDR2 is YFSETQ. The CDR3 region is CASSISGSGETQYF. The CDR3 DNA follows: TGCGCCAGCAGCATTAGCGGGAGTGGGGAGACCCAGTACTTC.

In its sample, this clonotype was seen a few times. The chain combines TRBV20-1 with TRBJ2-7; a possible D gene is TRBD1 (5 bases). The CDR3 is made up of 12 amino acids. Looked up from germline, CDR1 is DFQATT and CDR2 is SNEGSKA (reference sequence). The V end was cut by 5 bases, the J end by 9 bases, with 17 bases between. CDR3 DNA sequence: TGCAGTGCTCGATTTCCAGGGCTGGGGCAGTACTTC. It yields the protein CSARFPGLGQYF.

The rearrangement uses TRBV27 and TRBJ2-1; 7 nucleotides agree with TRBD2. The junction had 13 bases not matched to a gene; V was cut back by 7 bases and J by 4 bases. Looked up from germline, CDR1 is MNHEY and CDR2 is SMNVEV (reference sequence). The CDR3 covers 16 residues. CDR3 bases: TGTGCCAGCACCTCTAGTGGGCTAGCGGATTACAATGAGCAGTTCTTC. Translating it yields CASTSSGLADYNEQFF.

This clonotype was recorded many times. The chain combines TRBV7-9 with TRBJ2-7; TRBD1 matches 7 bases. Germline values: CDR1 SEHNR, CDR2 FQNEAQ (reference sequence). Unmatched junction bases numbered 9, after V lost 4 bases and J lost 6 bases. This CDR3 region has 14 residues. The CDR3, as DNA: TGTGCCAGCAGCTCACAAACTGGGACAGTCGAGCAGTACTTC. Amino acid sequence: CASSSQTGTVEQYF.

This clonotype has ten or more counts. This chain joins TRBV29-1 and TRBJ2-2, with D unclear. CDR3 size: 12 residues. V lost 7 bases, J lost 1 base, and 7 bases lay in between. Germline V gene lookup returns CDR1 SQVTM and CDR2 ANQGSEA. The CDR3 bases are TGCAGCGGGCTTAAGAACACCGGGGAGCTGTTTTTT. Its protein product is CSGLKNTGELFF.

V is TRBV7-2 and J is TRBJ1-1; no clear D. This CDR3 region has 15 residues. Trimming removed 7 bases from V and 1 base from J, with 16 bases in between. Germline assignment: CDR1 SGHTA and CDR2 FQGNSA. CDR3 amino acids: CASNRIRQRNTEAFF. CDR3 DNA sequence: TGTGCCAGCAACCGAATTCGTCAGAGGAACACTGAAGCTTTCTTT.